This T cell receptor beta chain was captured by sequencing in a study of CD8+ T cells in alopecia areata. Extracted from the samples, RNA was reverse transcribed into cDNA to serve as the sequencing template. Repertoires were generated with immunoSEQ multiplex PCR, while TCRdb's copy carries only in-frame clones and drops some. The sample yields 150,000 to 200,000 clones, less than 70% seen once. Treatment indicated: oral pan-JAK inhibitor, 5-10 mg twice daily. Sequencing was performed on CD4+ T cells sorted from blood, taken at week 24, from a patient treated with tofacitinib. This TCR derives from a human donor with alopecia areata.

The CDR3 region is CASSSGGASDTQYF. Written as DNA, the CDR3 is TGTGCCAGCAGCTCCGGGGGGGCCTCAGATACGCAGTATTTT. The chain carries TRBV7-8 and TRBJ2-3; 8 nucleotides align to TRBD2. The V gene end was trimmed by 4 bases and the J gene end by 4 bases; junction bases not matched to a gene: 4. The germline V gene has CDR1 SGHVS and CDR2 FQNEAQ. The CDR3 has 14 residues.